These 30 T cell receptor beta chains share one sample of origin, sequenced in a study of cytomegalovirus exposure and HLA in healthy donors. With 60 Vbeta and 13 Jbeta primers, the PCR was carried out. Sequencing used immunoSEQ multiplex PCR; TCRdb keeps in-frame clones, though not all of them. The sample carries under 150,000 clones, about 80% recorded once. Sequencing was done on a sample of PBMCs. These receptors all come from a man younger than 35 in good health and CMV-seronegative.

V gene TRBV7-6 combines with J gene TRBJ2-5; possibly TRBD1 for D (6 bases). V gave up 5 bases and J gave up 2 bases, with 15 bases separating them. CDR1 and CDR2 (germline): SGHVS, FNYEAQ. The CDR3 is 15 residues long. The CDR3 nucleotides read TGTGCCAGCAGCCTCGATGGGACATCACAAGAGACCCAGTACTTC. The encoded protein is CASSLDGTSQETQYF.

This sequence joins TRBV19 and TRBJ2-6; maybe TRBD2 (5 bases). The CDR3 spans 15 residues. The V gene lost 7 bases and the J gene lost 1 base, with 11 bases spanning the gap. Germline-derived CDR1 and CDR2 are LNHDA and SQIVND (reference sequence). The CDR3 DNA sequence: TGTGCCAGTACCGCGGGTAGGTCTGGGGCCAACGTCCTGACTTTC. This codes for CASTAGRSGANVLTF.

This clone has only one observation. This CDR3 reads CASSFAAGQGTNYGYTF. The DNA for the CDR3 is TGTGCCAGCAGCTTTGCCGCGGGACAGGGCACTAACTATGGCTACACCTTC. The chain employs TRBV5-6 and TRBJ1-2; TRBD1 aligns across 9 bases. V lost 2 bases, J lost 0 bases, and 8 bases stayed unmatched. CDR3 size: 17 residues. CDR1 SGHDT and CDR2 YYEEEE come from the germline V gene.

A few counts support this clone. This sequence joins TRBV2 and TRBJ2-5; 11 bases match TRBD2. The CDR3 consists of 16 residues. Germline assignment: CDR1 SNHLY and CDR2 FYNNEI. The J segment lost 1 base and the V segment lost 5 bases, leaving 6 bases of the junction unmatched. CDR3 amino acids: CASSRASGGTQETQYF. Here the CDR3 DNA reads TGTGCCAGCAGTAGGGCTAGCGGGGGGACCCAAGAGACCCAGTACTTC.

About this clone itself: Other DNA sequences in this sample translate to the same CDR3. The gene calls are TRBV9 and TRBJ1-2; D perhaps matches TRBD1 (6 bases). The CDR3 has 15 amino acids. V lost 0 bases and J 0 bases, leaving 9 bases between the germline ends. Germline CDR1 and CDR2: SGDLS and YYNGEE. In DNA form, the CDR3 reads TGTGCCAGCAGCGTAGAACAGGGTGCTAACTATGGCTACACCTTC. It codes for CASSVEQGANYGYTF.

The chain uses TRBV19 and TRBJ1-5; 10 positions agree with TRBD1. Germline loops: CDR1 LNHDA, CDR2 SQIVND (reference sequence). The CDR3 is 15 amino acids. Trimming cost V 5 bases and J 3 bases; bases outside gene matches: 4. CDR3 sequence (DNA): TGTGCCAGTAGTTCGACAGGGGGCACCAATCAGCCCCAGCATTTT. Its protein is CASSSTGGTNQPQHF. Full variable domain (outside the CDR3, taken from reference TRBV19 and TRBJ1-5): DGGITQSPKYLFRKEGQNVTLSCEQNLNHDAMYWYRQDPGQGLRLIYYSQIVNDFQKGDIAEGYSVSREKKESFPLTVTSAQKNPTAFYLCASSSTGGTNQPQHFGDGTRLSIL.

This chain links TRBV6-1 with TRBJ1-5, with a possible D match to TRBD1 (6 bases). Germline V gene data show CDR1 as MNHNS and CDR2 as SASEGT. The CDR3 is 15 amino acids. The V gene lost 0 bases and the J gene lost 6 bases, with 12 bases spanning the gap. The CDR3 here is CASSEAKQGSQPQHF. The CDR3 region has the DNA TGTGCCAGCAGTGAAGCCAAACAGGGAAGTCAGCCCCAGCATTTT.

J is TRBJ2-3 and V is TRBV6-5, with D hard to call. CDR1 and CDR2 (germline): MNHEY, SVGAGI. CDR3 length: 11 residues. Trimming took 10 bases from V and 4 from J, leaving 9 bases between them. CDR3 in DNA: TGTGCCACTAGATCGGCAGATACGCAGTATTTT. This translates into CATRSADTQYF.

The chain uses TRBV2 and TRBJ2-2; 7 bases line up with TRBD1. Trimming took 3 bases from V and 7 from J; bases not matched to a gene: 2. The CDR3 has 13 residues. CDR1 and CDR2 (germline): SNHLY, FYNNEI. The CDR3 is CASSDRGFGELFF. The CDR3 coding sequence is TGTGCCAGCAGTGACAGGGGGTTCGGGGAGCTGTTTTTT.

This chain links TRBV6-6 with TRBJ1-2; TRBD1 might be the D (5 bases). The V end lost 5 bases, the J end lost 5 bases, and 15 bases lay between the germline ends. Germline V gene lookup returns CDR1 MNHNY and CDR2 SVGAGI (reference sequence). CDR3 size: 14 residues. The CDR3 DNA reads TGTGCCAGCAGTCAGGGACTCACCCGGTATGGCTACACCTTC. Its translation is CASSQGLTRYGYTF.

The rearrangement uses TRBV5-4 and TRBJ1-1; 8 nucleotides match TRBD1. The length of the CDR3 is 14 residues. Germline V gene data show CDR1 as SGHNT and CDR2 as YYREEE (reference sequence). With V trimmed by 3 bases and J by 9 bases, 10 bases remained unmatched. In DNA form, the CDR3 reads TGTGCCAGCAGCTCGGGACAGGACTCGAGCCAAGCTTTCTTT. Residues: CASSSGQDSSQAFF. The full variable domain, with the rest looked up from reference TRBV5-4 and TRBJ1-1, is ETGVTQSPTHLIKTRGQQVTLRCSSQSGHNTVSWYQQALGQGPQFIFQYYREEENGRGNFPPRFSGLQFPNYSSELNVNALELDDSALYLCASSSGQDSSQAFFGQGTRLTVV.

This sequence joins TRBV10-2 and TRBJ1-5; 8 bases match TRBD1. The CDR3 runs to 15 residues. Germline V gene lookup returns CDR1 WSHSY and CDR2 SAAADI. Trimming took 3 bases from V and 4 from J; bases not matched to a gene: 5. The CDR3 loop is CASSDAGGENQPQHF. DNA for the CDR3: TGCGCCAGCAGTGATGCAGGGGGCGAGAATCAGCCCCAGCATTTT.

This chain joins TRBV9 and TRBJ2-3, with D possibly TRBD1 on 6 matching bases. The germline V gene encodes CDR1 SGDLS and CDR2 YYNGEE. The CDR3 covers 15 residues. V was pared by 0 bases and J by 3 bases, with 11 bases between. The CDR3 sequence is CASSVALQGTDTQYF. CDR3 coding DNA: TGTGCCAGCAGCGTAGCTTTACAGGGAACAGATACGCAGTATTTT.

The chain is built from TRBV4-1 and TRBJ1-1; 7 bases line up with TRBD1. The V gene's germline CDR1 is MGHRA and CDR2 YSYEKL. This CDR3 is 18 amino acids long. Losses at the gene ends were 0 bases for V and 2 bases for J; bases not matched to a gene: 12. CDR3 sequence (DNA): TGCGCCAGCAGCCAAGATGAGTACGCTGGGACAGTAAACACTGAAGCTTTCTTT. As protein: CASSQDEYAGTVNTEAFF.

This sequence joins TRBV5-4 and TRBJ2-7; weak D call: TRBD1 (5 bases). The V end lost 4 bases, the J end lost 1 base, and 9 bases lay between the germline ends. The germline V gene encodes CDR1 SGHNT and CDR2 YYREEE (reference sequence). This CDR3 has 13 amino acids. CDR3 DNA sequence: TGTGCCAGCAGCCTCAGGGATTCCTACGAGCAGTACTTC. It specifies CASSLRDSYEQYF.

The chain's CDR3 is CASSRTGIGGSPLHF. The DNA of the CDR3 is TGTGCCAGCAGCCGGACCGGGATAGGTGGGTCACCCCTCCACTTT. The chain carries TRBV5-4 and TRBJ1-6; D gene uncertain. V dropped 4 bases and J dropped 10 bases, with 18 bases sitting between them. Germline CDR1 is SGHNT and CDR2 is YYREEE (reference sequence). The CDR3 consists of 15 residues.

J is TRBJ2-5 and V is TRBV10-3, with a tentative D call TRBD2 (6 bases). Germline CDR1 reads ENHRY; CDR2 reads SYGVKD. CDR3 size: 13 residues. V was shortened by 0 bases and J by 4 bases, with 6 bases between the two germline ends. CDR3 in DNA: TGTGCCATCAGTGAGTCCGGGGGAGAGACCCAGTACTTC. Translating it yields CAISESGGETQYF.

The chain employs TRBV6-5 and TRBJ2-6, with D perhaps matching TRBD1 (5 bases). CDR1 is MNHEY, CDR2 SVGAGI, per germline. The CDR3 is 15 amino acids. V was cut by 6 bases and J by 4 bases, with 13 bases left in between. In DNA form, the CDR3 reads TGTGCCAGCAGCCCTAAGGGGTCCGGGGCCAACGTCCTGACTTTC. Translation gives CASSPKGSGANVLTF.

V and J are TRBV6-6 and TRBJ1-6; TRBD1 is a possible D gene (5 bases). The V end was cut by 2 bases, the J end by 8 bases, with 13 bases between. From germline, CDR1 is MNHNY and CDR2 SVGAGI (reference sequence). The CDR3 covers 15 residues. CDR3 in amino acids: CASSYTGLLDSPLHF. In nucleotides, the CDR3 is TGTGCCAGCAGTTACACGGGACTGTTAGATTCACCCCTCCACTTT.

J is TRBJ1-2 and V is TRBV27; a weak D match, TRBD1 (6 bases). CDR3 length: 17 amino acids. The V gene's germline CDR1 is MNHEY and CDR2 SMNVEV (reference sequence). The V end was cut by 5 bases, the J end by 6 bases, with 25 bases between. The CDR3 DNA reads TGTGCCAGCAGTCCTCATTGGACAGTCCAGATCAGGGATGGCTACACCTTC. Translating it yields CASSPHWTVQIRDGYTF.

The V and J genes are TRBV4-1 and TRBJ1-1; D remains unclear. Trimming shortened V by 4 bases and J by 6 bases, and 15 bases separated the two germline ends. CDR3 length: 14 residues. CDR1 and CDR2 (germline): MGHRA, YSYEKL. CDR3 bases: TGCGCCAGCAGCCGGACTCGGGGAAACTCTGAAGCTTTCTTT. Its protein product is CASSRTRGNSEAFF.

The chain employs TRBV7-8 and TRBJ2-7; 7 bases line up with TRBD1. Germline V CDR1 and CDR2: SGHVS, FQNEAQ. The CDR3 is 14 amino acids. V dropped 5 bases and J dropped 3; count of bases not matched to a gene: 7. The CDR3 region has the DNA TGTGCCAGCAGCCGGACAGGTTCTCTCTACGAGCAGTACTTC. Its protein is CASSRTGSLYEQYF.

This chain uses TRBV13 with TRBJ1-6, with 9 bases fitting TRBD1. Germline assignment: CDR1 PRHDT and CDR2 FYEKMQ (reference sequence). This CDR3 is built from 14 residues. Losses at the gene ends were 3 bases for V and 7 bases for J; bases not matched to a gene: 1. CDR3 sequence reads: CASSLGTGNSPLHF. CDR3 sequence (DNA): TGTGCCAGCAGCTTGGGGACAGGGAATTCACCCCTCCACTTT.

V usage is TRBV6-1 and J usage is TRBJ2-7, with D perhaps matching TRBD1 (5 bases). Looked up from germline, CDR1 is MNHNS and CDR2 is SASEGT. V was cut by 11 bases and J by 5 bases, with 19 bases left in between. CDR3 size: 13 residues. This CDR3 is CASQGRVGNEQYF. The CDR3 nucleotides read TGTGCCTCCCAGGGAAGGGTTGGCAACGAGCAGTACTTC.

As for this clone: The sample holds other DNA sequences that translate to the same CDR3. The chain employs TRBV6-5 and TRBJ1-1, with 9 bases fitting TRBD1. V trimming: 6 bases; J trimming: 5 bases; junction bases outside the gene matches: 4. CDR3 length: 13 amino acids. Germline CDR1 reads MNHEY; CDR2 reads SVGAGI. The CDR3 reads CASSLDRGTEAFF. The CDR3, as DNA: TGTGCCAGCAGCTTGGACAGGGGAACTGAAGCTTTCTTT.

The CDR3: CASSPNTATETQYF. CDR3 DNA: TGTGCCAGCTCGCCGAATACAGCAACGGAGACCCAGTACTTC. V and J are TRBV18 and TRBJ2-5; D gene unclear. The germline gives CDR1 KGHSH, CDR2 LQKENI. The CDR3 sequence is 14 residues long. The ends were cut back, 6 bases at V and 5 bases at J, with 16 bases in the middle.

The chain carries TRBV15 and TRBJ1-3; D remains ambiguous. The V end was cut by 0 bases, the J end by 4 bases, with 7 bases between. Per germline, CDR1 LNHNV and CDR2 YYDKDF (reference sequence). The CDR3 is 14 amino acids. CDR3 amino acids: CATSRDPTGNTIYF. Here the CDR3 DNA reads TGTGCCACCAGCAGAGACCCGACAGGAAACACCATATATTTT. The variable domain in full, completed from reference TRBV15 and TRBJ1-3, reads DAMVIQNPRYQVTQFGKPVTLSCSQTLNHNVMYWYQQKSSQAPKLLFHYYDKDFNNEADTPDNFQSRRPNTSFCFLDIRSPGLGDTAMYLCATSRDPTGNTIYFGEGSWLTVV.

This chain connects TRBV15 to TRBJ1-2, with TRBD1 matching 8 bases. J lost 7 bases, V lost 3 bases, and 4 bases had no gene match. CDR1 is LNHNV and CDR2 is YYDKDF in the germline V gene (reference sequence). The CDR3 is made up of 13 amino acids. DNA for the CDR3: TGTGCCACCAGCAGGGACAGGGTTGGTGGCTACACCTTC. Protein: CATSRDRVGGYTF.

The V and J genes are TRBV6-5 and TRBJ1-5; unclear D gene. Trimming removed 1 base from V and 1 base from J, with 5 bases in between. The CDR3 spans 14 residues. The germline CDR1 and CDR2 sequences are MNHEY and SVGAGI. CDR3 DNA sequence: TGTGCCAGCAGTTACTTTACAAGCAATCAGCCCCAGCATTTT. Translating gives CASSYFTSNQPQHF.

The chain carries TRBV27 and TRBJ1-5; D call uncertain. Deletions cut 3 bases from V and 6 bases from J, with 9 bases between. Germline-derived CDR1 and CDR2 are MNHEY and SMNVEV (reference sequence). The CDR3 consists of 13 residues. The CDR3: CASSLLRGQPQHF. CDR3 DNA sequence: TGTGCCAGCAGTTTGTTGCGAGGTCAGCCCCAGCATTTT.